The 31 T cell receptor beta chains below were found in one sample sequenced in a study of patients and donors after allogeneic stem cell transplantation. TCRdb re-derived calls from the RT-PCR reads in MiXCR, one entry per CDR3 protein. The sample carries hundreds of thousands of distinct CDR3 sequences, 12% to 15% recorded once. The sequenced material came from blood, either unsorted or a sorted T cell fraction (not recorded which). These receptors were obtained from a human donor who was either an allogeneic HSCT recipient or a stem cell or donor lymphocyte infusion donor (not recorded which). It is not recorded whose cells these are; they may come from a transplant donor.

This chain's CDR3 is CASRPGRGTEAFF. CDR3 in DNA: TGTGCCAGCAGGCCAGGGAGAGGCACTGAAGCTTTCTTT. V and J are TRBV5-4 and TRBJ1-1; possibly TRBD1 for D (5 bases). CDR1 SGHNT and CDR2 YYREEE come from the germline V gene (reference sequence). The V gene lost 5 bases and the J gene lost 4 bases, with 12 bases spanning the gap. The CDR3 is 13 residues long.

This clonotype was picked up many times. The J gene is TRBJ1-2, the V gene TRBV5-1; D not resolved. The V gene's germline CDR1 is SGHRS and CDR2 YFSETQ. CDR3 length: 13 residues. Trimming pared 4 bases from V and 4 bases from J, leaving 11 bases between. The DNA for the CDR3 is TGCGCCAGCAGCCAGGAGGGTCTCTATGGCTACACCTTC. Protein: CASSQEGLYGYTF.

This clonotype was observed a handful of times. CDR3 nucleotide sequence: TGTGCCAGCAGGAAGGGGAGTAGGGGCAATCAGCCCCAGCATTTT. Encoded protein: CASRKGSRGNQPQHF. The chain combines TRBV2 with TRBJ1-5; tentative D call: TRBD1 (5 bases). CDR1 SNHLY and CDR2 FYNNEI come from the germline V gene. The CDR3 runs to 15 residues. V gave up 6 bases and J gave up 2 bases, with 14 bases separating them.

V gene TRBV18 combines with J gene TRBJ1-2, with 8 bases lining up with TRBD1. The CDR3 sequence is 13 residues long. The V and J ends lost 6 bases and 3 bases, in that order; junction bases with no gene match: 3. Looked up from germline, CDR1 is KGHSH and CDR2 is LQKENI. This CDR3 is CASSQGQDYGYTF. Here the CDR3 DNA reads TGTGCCAGCTCGCAGGGACAGGACTATGGCTACACCTTC.

This clonotype showed up many times. The rearrangement links TRBV2 to TRBJ1-3; D gene unclear. Trimming shortened V by 8 bases and J by 0 bases, and 17 bases separated the two germline ends. The CDR3 is made up of 16 amino acids. The germline CDR1 and CDR2 sequences are SNHLY and FYNNEI. CDR3 residues: CASQAYSLSSGNTIYF. The CDR3 nucleotides read TGTGCCAGCCAAGCATACAGCCTTAGCTCTGGAAACACCATATATTTT.

The chain has TRBV30 and TRBJ1-4, with a possible D match to TRBD1 (5 bases). Trimming removed 4 bases at V and 0 bases at J, with 9 bases between. The CDR3 spans 14 residues. CDR1 is GTSNPN, CDR2 SVGIG, per germline (reference sequence). This CDR3 reads CAWMRGATNEKLFF. The CDR3 nucleotides read TGTGCCTGGATGAGGGGCGCAACTAATGAAAAACTGTTTTTT.

The chain uses TRBV5-1 and TRBJ2-3; D call uncertain. V was trimmed by 4 bases and J by 6 bases, leaving 15 bases between them. This CDR3 has 14 amino acids. Germline CDR1 and CDR2: SGHRS and YFSETQ. The CDR3 DNA reads as TGCGCCAGCAGCAAGGACCCACCTCGGGATACGCAGTATTTT. It translates to CASSKDPPRDTQYF.

The chain combines TRBV20-1 with TRBJ2-7; D may correspond to TRBD1 or TRBD2 (6 bases each). The CDR3 has 15 amino acids. The germline gives CDR1 DFQATT, CDR2 SNEGSKA (reference sequence). V was cut by 4 bases and J by 2 bases, with 18 bases left in between. CDR3 protein: CSAIPWRDTAYEQYF. In nucleotides, the CDR3 is TGCAGTGCTATACCATGGCGGGACACAGCCTACGAGCAGTACTTC.

The chain carries TRBV7-6 and TRBJ2-5; D not certain. The CDR3 totals 12 residues. Looked up from germline, CDR1 is SGHVS and CDR2 is FNYEAQ. The V gene lost 5 bases and the J gene lost 5 bases, with 9 bases spanning the gap. The CDR3 reads CASSPTEETQYF. Here the CDR3 DNA reads TGTGCCAGCAGCCCAACGGAGGAGACCCAGTACTTC.

This clonotype was found many times. The chain is built from TRBV7-8 and TRBJ2-5; D is undetermined. This CDR3 has 16 amino acids. Trimming took 1 base from V and 1 from J, leaving 13 bases between them. Germline CDR1 reads SGHVS; CDR2 reads FQNEAQ. Written as DNA, the CDR3 is TGTGCCAGCAGCTTAGTAGAGGCGGTCCCCCAAGAGACCCAGTACTTC. Translation gives CASSLVEAVPQETQYF.

The chain combines TRBV20-1 with TRBJ1-1; D uncertain. This CDR3 is 14 amino acids long. The V gene lost 0 bases and the J gene lost 0 bases, with 8 bases spanning the gap. The germline gives CDR1 DFQATT, CDR2 SNEGSKA (reference sequence). CDR3 protein: CSARDGLLNTEAFF. CDR3 coding DNA: TGCAGTGCTAGAGACGGGTTATTGAACACTGAAGCTTTCTTT.

The rearrangement uses TRBV20-1 and TRBJ2-3; 7 bases align to TRBD1. With V trimmed by 0 bases and J by 4 bases, 7 bases remained unmatched. This CDR3 contains 15 residues. Germline CDR1 reads DFQATT; CDR2 reads SNEGSKA (reference sequence). CDR3 DNA sequence: TGCAGTGCTAGAGACACGCAGGGGGTCTCAGATACGCAGTATTTT. Translating it yields CSARDTQGVSDTQYF.

In its sample, this clonotype was seen a few times. The rearrangement joins TRBV7-9 to TRBJ2-7; TRBD1 aligns across 7 bases. There are 13 residues in the CDR3. With 5 bases clipped from V and 7 bases from J, the junction kept 8 bases outside the gene matches. Germline V CDR1 and CDR2: SEHNR, FQNEAQ (reference sequence). CDR3 in DNA: TGTGCCAGCAGCACACGGACAGGCTGGGAGCAGTACTTC. Its translation: CASSTRTGWEQYF. The variable domain in full, completed from reference TRBV7-9 and TRBJ2-7, reads DTGVSQNPRHKITKRGQNVTFRCDPISEHNRLYWYRQTLGQGPEFLTYFQNEAQLEKSRLLSDRFSAERPKGSFSTLEIQRTEQGDSAMYLCASSTRTGWEQYFGPGTRLTVT.

This clonotype occurred many times. The chain links TRBV7-9 to TRBJ2-7; maybe TRBD2 (5 bases). CDR1 and CDR2 from the germline V gene are SEHNR and FQNEAQ (reference sequence). This CDR3 is 13 amino acids long. Trimming shortened V by 0 bases and J by 7 bases, and 10 bases separated the two germline ends. CDR3 in amino acids: CASSLAPGKEQYF. The CDR3 nucleotides read TGTGCCAGCAGCTTAGCGCCGGGGAAAGAGCAGTACTTC.

DNA for the CDR3: TGCAGTGCTAGGGCATTGAGCGGGGGGTCGGGGACCCAGTACTTC. It codes for CSARALSGGSGTQYF. The chain recombines TRBV20-1 with TRBJ2-5; 9 nucleotides align to TRBD2. Germline values: CDR1 DFQATT, CDR2 SNEGSKA (reference sequence). This CDR3 is built from 15 residues. After removal of 3 bases from V and 7 bases from J, the junction contained 12 bases not matched to a gene.

This clonotype turned up a few times. The genes are TRBV12-3 or TRBV12-4 and TRBJ2-3, with 11 bases aligning to TRBD1. V gave up 3 bases and J gave up 5 bases; unmatched junction bases: 7. This CDR3 region has 16 residues. CDR3 in amino acids: CASSFSGQGALDTQYF. CDR3 nucleotide sequence: TGTGCCAGCAGTTTCTCCGGACAGGGGGCATTAGATACGCAGTATTTT.

This clonotype was counted a single time. The chain combines TRBV5-1 with TRBJ2-2; TRBD1 might be the D (5 bases). Germline lookup yields CDR1 SGHRS and CDR2 YFSETQ. Trimming left V 4 bases short and J 3 bases short, with 13 bases between. The CDR3 runs 15 residues. The CDR3 is CASSNDIGDTGELFF. The CDR3 nucleotides read TGCGCCAGCAGCAACGACATAGGGGACACCGGGGAGCTGTTTTTT.

This clonotype has a count of ten or more. The V gene is TRBV29-1, the J gene TRBJ2-5; tentative D call: TRBD1 (6 bases). Germline values: CDR1 SQVTM, CDR2 ANQGSEA. The CDR3 spans 15 residues. Deletions cut 0 bases from V and 7 bases from J, with 18 bases between. DNA for the CDR3: TGCAGCGTTGAAGACTGGGACACGGTGAGGGGGACCCAGTACTTC. It translates to CSVEDWDTVRGTQYF.

This rearrangement joins TRBV15 to TRBJ2-5; D remains unclear. This CDR3 is 12 amino acids long. Trimming shortened V by 0 bases and J by 5 bases, and 4 bases separated the two germline ends. Germline CDR1 and CDR2: LNHNV and YYDKDF (reference sequence). The CDR3 DNA reads as TGTGCCACCAGCAGAGATTTTGAGACCCAGTACTTC. Translated, it gives CATSRDFETQYF.

The chain carries TRBV5-1 and TRBJ2-1; TRBD2 matches at 9 bases. Germline trimming cut 2 bases from V and 8 bases from J; bases unmatched to any gene: 5. The germline V gene encodes CDR1 SGHRS and CDR2 YFSETQ. The CDR3 consists of 14 residues. CDR3: CASSFGTSIDEQFF. DNA for the CDR3: TGCGCCAGCAGCTTCGGGACTAGCATAGATGAGCAGTTCTTC.

This clonotype has at least ten counts. The rearrangement links TRBV20-1 to TRBJ1-2; tentative D call: TRBD1 (6 bases). Trimming removed 0 bases from V and 8 bases from J, with 16 bases in between. The CDR3 contains 14 residues. CDR1 and CDR2 from the germline V gene are DFQATT and SNEGSKA (reference sequence). The CDR3 DNA reads as TGCAGTGCTAGAGATCCTACAGGGAGAGGAGGCTACACCTTC. Translated, it gives CSARDPTGRGGYTF.

This clonotype was seen ten or more times. The chain has TRBV7-8 and TRBJ2-7, with 7 bases lining up with TRBD1. The CDR3 covers 15 residues. Germline V lookup: CDR1 SGHVS, CDR2 FQNEAQ. V dropped 6 bases and J dropped 0; count of bases not matched to a gene: 8. The CDR3 sequence is CASSMGQWSSYEQYF. As DNA, the CDR3 is TGTGCCAGCAGTATGGGACAGTGGAGCTCCTACGAGCAGTACTTC.

This chain uses TRBV12-3 or TRBV12-4 with TRBJ2-1, with D possibly matching TRBD2 (5 bases). The length of the CDR3 is 16 residues. The V gene lost 3 bases and the J gene lost 2 bases, with 14 bases spanning the gap. CDR3 coding DNA: TGTGCCAGCAGTTTGGGCGTAGCGCTAACCTACAATGAGCAGTTCTTC. It translates to CASSLGVALTYNEQFF.

The J gene is TRBJ2-5, the V gene TRBV20-1; 8 bases are shared with TRBD2. With 5 bases clipped from V and 3 bases from J, the junction kept 14 bases outside the gene matches. CDR1 is DFQATT and CDR2 is SNEGSKA in the germline V gene (reference sequence). The CDR3 covers 16 residues. The CDR3 protein is CSAPPVSGSYEETQYF. CDR3 DNA sequence: TGCAGTGCTCCCCCAGTGAGCGGGAGCTACGAAGAGACCCAGTACTTC.

V and J are TRBV27 and TRBJ1-5; 9 nucleotides match TRBD1. The CDR3 runs 15 residues. Germline V lookup: CDR1 MNHEY, CDR2 SMNVEV (reference sequence). V was clipped by 7 bases and J by 6 bases; unmatched bases: 10. Here the CDR3 DNA reads TGTGCCAGCACCCCGACAGGGGGATGGAGTCAGCCCCAGCATTTT. Residues: CASTPTGGWSQPQHF.

J is TRBJ1-4 and V is TRBV30; D remains unclear. The CDR3 extends over 15 amino acids. The V gene's germline CDR1 is GTSNPN and CDR2 SVGIG (reference sequence). The germline V and J ends were trimmed by 1 base and 2 bases, with 11 bases remaining between them. Written as DNA, the CDR3 is TGTGCCTGGAGTGGGGTAGGGTTGACTAATGAAAAACTGTTTTTT. Its translation is CAWSGVGLTNEKLFF.

The chain carries TRBV2 and TRBJ1-5; no clear D. Germline V CDR1 and CDR2: SNHLY, FYNNEI. V was trimmed by 4 bases and J by 3 bases, leaving 4 bases between them. The CDR3 has 12 amino acids. The CDR3 DNA reads as TGTGCCAGCAGTGGGGCCAATCAGCCCCAGCATTTT. Encoded protein: CASSGANQPQHF.

The rearrangement joins TRBV6-2 or TRBV6-3 to TRBJ2-4; unclear D gene. The CDR3 has 15 amino acids. Trimming took off 5 bases at V and 2 bases at J, with 13 bases between the two ends. CDR1 and CDR2 (germline): MNHEY, SVGEGT. CDR3 amino acids: CASSPLLETKNIQYF. The CDR3 DNA reads TGTGCCAGCAGTCCACTCCTTGAAACCAAAAACATTCAGTACTTC.

This clonotype was found many times. The rearrangement joins TRBV25-1 to TRBJ2-7, with D possibly being TRBD1 or TRBD2 (5 bases each). V lost 11 bases, J lost 1 base, and 12 bases lay in between. This CDR3 is 12 amino acids long. Germline V gene data show CDR1 as MGHDK and CDR2 as SYGVNS. The CDR3 sequence: CACEGSSYEQYF. The DNA of the CDR3 is TGTGCCTGTGAGGGGTCTTCCTACGAGCAGTACTTC.

In this sample, this clonotype turned up many times. The chain links TRBV5-1 to TRBJ2-5; the match to TRBD2 covers 10 bases. J was trimmed by 4 bases and V by 0 bases; bases with no gene match: 0. The CDR3 loop spans 14 amino acids. Germline CDR1 and CDR2: SGHRS and YFSETQ. This chain's CDR3 is CASSLGTSGETQYF. In DNA, the CDR3 is TGCGCCAGCAGCTTGGGGACTAGCGGAGAGACCCAGTACTTC. Looking up the rest from reference TRBV5-1 and TRBJ2-5 gives the full variable domain: KAGVTQTPRYLIKTRGQQVTLSCSPISGHRSVSWYQQTPGQGLQFLFEYFSETQRNKGNFPGRFSGRQFSNSRSEMNVSTLELGDSALYLCASSLGTSGETQYFGPGTRLLVL.

The chain is built from TRBV21-1 and TRBJ1-1. TRBV21-1 is an annotated pseudogene. This CDR3 has 12 amino acids. The CDR3 here is CASSLKRTEAFF. CDR3 DNA sequence: TGTGCCAGCAGCCTAAAGAGGACTGAAGCTTTCTTT.